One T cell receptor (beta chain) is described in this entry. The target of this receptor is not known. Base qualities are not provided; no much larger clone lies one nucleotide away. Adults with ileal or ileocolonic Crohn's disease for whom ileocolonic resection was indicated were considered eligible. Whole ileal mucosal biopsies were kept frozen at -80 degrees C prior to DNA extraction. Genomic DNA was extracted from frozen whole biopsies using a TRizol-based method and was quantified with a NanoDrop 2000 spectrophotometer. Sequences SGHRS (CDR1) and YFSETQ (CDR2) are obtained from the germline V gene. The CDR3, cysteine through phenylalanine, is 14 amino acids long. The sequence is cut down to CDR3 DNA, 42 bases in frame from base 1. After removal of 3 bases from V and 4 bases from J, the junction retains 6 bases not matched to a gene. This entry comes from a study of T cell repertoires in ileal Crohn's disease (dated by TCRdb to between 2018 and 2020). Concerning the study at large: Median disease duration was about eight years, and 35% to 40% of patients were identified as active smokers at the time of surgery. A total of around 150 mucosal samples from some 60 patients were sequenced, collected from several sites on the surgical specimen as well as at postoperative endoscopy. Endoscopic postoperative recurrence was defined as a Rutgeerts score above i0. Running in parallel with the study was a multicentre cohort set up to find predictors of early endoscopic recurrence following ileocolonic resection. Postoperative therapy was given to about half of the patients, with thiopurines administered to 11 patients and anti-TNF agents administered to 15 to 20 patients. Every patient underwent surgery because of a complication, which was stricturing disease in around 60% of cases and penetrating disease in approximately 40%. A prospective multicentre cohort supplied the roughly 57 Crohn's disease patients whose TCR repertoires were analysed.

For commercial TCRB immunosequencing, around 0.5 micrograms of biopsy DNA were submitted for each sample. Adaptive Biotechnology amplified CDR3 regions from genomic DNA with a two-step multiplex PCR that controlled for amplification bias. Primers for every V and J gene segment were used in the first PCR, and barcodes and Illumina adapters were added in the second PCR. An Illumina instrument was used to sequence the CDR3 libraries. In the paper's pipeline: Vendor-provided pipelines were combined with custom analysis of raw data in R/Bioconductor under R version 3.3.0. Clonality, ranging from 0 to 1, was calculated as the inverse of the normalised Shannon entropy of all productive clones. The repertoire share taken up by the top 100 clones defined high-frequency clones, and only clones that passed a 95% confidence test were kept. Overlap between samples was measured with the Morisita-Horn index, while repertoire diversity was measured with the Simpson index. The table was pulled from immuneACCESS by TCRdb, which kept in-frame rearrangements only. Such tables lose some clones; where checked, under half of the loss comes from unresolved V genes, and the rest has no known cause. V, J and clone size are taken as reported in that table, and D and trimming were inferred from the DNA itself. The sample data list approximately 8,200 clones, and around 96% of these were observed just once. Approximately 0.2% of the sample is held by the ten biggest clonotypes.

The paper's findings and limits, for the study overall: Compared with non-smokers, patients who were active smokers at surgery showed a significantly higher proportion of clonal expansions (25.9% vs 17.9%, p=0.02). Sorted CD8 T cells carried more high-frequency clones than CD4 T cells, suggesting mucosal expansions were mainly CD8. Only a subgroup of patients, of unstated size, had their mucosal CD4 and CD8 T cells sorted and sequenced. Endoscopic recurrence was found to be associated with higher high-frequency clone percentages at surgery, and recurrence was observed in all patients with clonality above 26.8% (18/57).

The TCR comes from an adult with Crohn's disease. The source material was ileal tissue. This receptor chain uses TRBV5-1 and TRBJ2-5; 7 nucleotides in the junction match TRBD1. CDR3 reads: CASSYGTEGETQYF. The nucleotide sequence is TGCGCCAGCAGCTACGGGACAGAGGGAGAGACCCAGTACTTC.